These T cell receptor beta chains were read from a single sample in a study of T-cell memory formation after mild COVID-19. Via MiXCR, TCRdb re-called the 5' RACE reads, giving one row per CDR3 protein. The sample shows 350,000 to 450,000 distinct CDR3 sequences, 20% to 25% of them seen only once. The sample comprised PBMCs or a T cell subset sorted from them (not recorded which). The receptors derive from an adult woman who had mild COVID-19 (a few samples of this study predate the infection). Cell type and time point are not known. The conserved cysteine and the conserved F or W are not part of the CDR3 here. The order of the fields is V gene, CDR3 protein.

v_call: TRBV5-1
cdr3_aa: ASSLTAGAAGELF

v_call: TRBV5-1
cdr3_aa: ASSLEGQGVEKLF

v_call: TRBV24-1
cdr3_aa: ATSARLSDTQY

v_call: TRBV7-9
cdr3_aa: ASSQDLGVGVNNEQF

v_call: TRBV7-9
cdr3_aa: ASSSGQGLNTEAF

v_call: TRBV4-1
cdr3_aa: ASRPLGIGDTIY

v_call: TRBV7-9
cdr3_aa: ASCHRDYHYNEQF

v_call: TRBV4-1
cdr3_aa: ASSQENEGARRTQY

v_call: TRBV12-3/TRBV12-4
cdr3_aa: ASSSTSGRAGEQY

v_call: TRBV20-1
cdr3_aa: SARDMDRVYGYT

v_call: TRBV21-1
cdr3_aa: ASSIATAEYEQY

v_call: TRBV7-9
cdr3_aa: ASRAPRNTEAF

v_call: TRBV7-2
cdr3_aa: ASSLGPGQVGGEQF

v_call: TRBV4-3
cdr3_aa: ASSQGGSPSIDEQF

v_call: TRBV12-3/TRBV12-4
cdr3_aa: ASRHGQGEETQY

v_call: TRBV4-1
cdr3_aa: ASSQGGGTSSYEQY

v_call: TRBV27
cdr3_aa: ASSTTPRTGFGYT

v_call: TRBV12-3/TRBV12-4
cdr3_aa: ASSLALSSAGGADTQY

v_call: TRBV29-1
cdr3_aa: SARQGTYGYT

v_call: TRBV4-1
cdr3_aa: ASSQGREVNEQF

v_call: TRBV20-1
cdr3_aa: SARPPGLANQETQY

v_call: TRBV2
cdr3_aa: ASTPGWGLT

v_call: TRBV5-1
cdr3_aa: ASSLAGKLF

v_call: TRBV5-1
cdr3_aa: ASSWGAAGHEQY